What follows are 17 T cell receptor beta chains derived from one specimen sequenced in a study of cytomegalovirus exposure and HLA in healthy donors. Profiled with immunoSEQ multiplex PCR; TCRdb holds only in-frame clones, not every one. The sample has some 140,000 clones; approximately 84% are singletons. Sample: PBMCs. Every receptor here comes from a man aged 25 to 40 in good health and CMV-seropositive.

The genes are TRBV18 and TRBJ2-7; D uncertain. Per the germline V gene, CDR1 is KGHSH and CDR2 is LQKENI. The V end was cut by 0 bases, the J end by 5 bases, with 11 bases between. This CDR3 spans 14 amino acids. CDR3: CASSPPAGVNEQYF. The CDR3 coding sequence is TGTGCCAGCTCACCACCGGCAGGTGTGAACGAGCAGTACTTC.

The genes are TRBV19 and TRBJ2-6; D not certain. There are 18 residues in the CDR3. Germline-derived CDR1 and CDR2 are LNHDA and SQIVND (reference sequence). Trimming cost V 0 bases and J 0 bases, with 12 bases left between them. CDR3 sequence (DNA): TGTGCCAGTAGTATAGAGGCCAGGTCGAGCTCTGGGGCCAACGTCCTGACTTTC. It translates to CASSIEARSSSGANVLTF.

A note on this clone: The sample holds other DNA sequences that translate to the same CDR3. The CDR3 sequence is CASSWGLAGTYEQYF. CDR3 nucleotides: TGTGCCAGCAGCTGGGGACTAGCGGGAACCTACGAGCAGTACTTC. V gene TRBV7-2 combines with J gene TRBJ2-7, with 13 bases identical to TRBD2. The CDR3 consists of 15 residues. V dropped 4 bases and J dropped 2; count of bases not matched to a gene: 2. Per germline, CDR1 SGHTA and CDR2 FQGNSA.

The genes are TRBV15 and TRBJ2-3, with 9 bases lining up with TRBD2. CDR3 length: 17 residues. CDR1 and CDR2 from the germline V gene are LNHNV and YYDKDF (reference sequence). V trimming: 5 bases; J trimming: 4 bases; junction bases outside the gene matches: 13. The CDR3 DNA follows: TGTGCCACCAGCCCCGGGGTGCGGGAGGGCCGGGCAGATACGCAGTATTTT. Translating gives CATSPGVREGRADTQYF.

This chain joins TRBV29-1 and TRBJ1-2; perhaps TRBD1 as D (5 bases). CDR1 is SQVTM, CDR2 ANQGSEA, per germline. The CDR3 spans 14 residues. The V end was cut by 5 bases, the J end by 4 bases, with 17 bases between. Written as DNA, the CDR3 is TGCAGCGTTTCTCAAGGACAAAGGGGCTATGGCTACACCTTC. Protein: CSVSQGQRGYGYTF.

The V gene is TRBV7-9, the J gene TRBJ1-3; D is unresolved. CDR3 length: 16 amino acids. Germline CDR1 reads SEHNR; CDR2 reads FQNEAQ (reference sequence). V was shortened by 4 bases and J by 0 bases, with 13 bases between the two germline ends. The CDR3 DNA follows: TGTGCCAGCAGCTCCCCCTCGGTCCTCTCTGGAAACACCATATATTTT. Residues: CASSSPSVLSGNTIYF.

The chain recombines TRBV30 with TRBJ2-1, with D tentatively TRBD2 (6 bases). Germline V gives CDR1 GTSNPN, CDR2 SVGIG (reference sequence). Trimming took off 0 bases at V and 3 bases at J, with 15 bases between the two ends. CDR3 length: 16 amino acids. The CDR3 spells CAWSVRVSGNYNEQFF. The CDR3 nucleotides read TGTGCCTGGAGTGTACGTGTTAGCGGAAACTACAATGAGCAGTTCTTC.

This chain links TRBV7-3 with TRBJ2-3, with 16 bases aligning to TRBD2. V lost 8 bases, J lost 6 bases, and 11 bases stayed unmatched. Germline V gives CDR1 SGHTA, CDR2 FQGTGA. The CDR3 runs 17 residues. In DNA form, the CDR3 reads TGTGCCAGCCGTGAGGGGACTAGCGGGGGGGCGGTGGATACGCAGTATTTT. Translating it yields CASREGTSGGAVDTQYF.

The chain carries TRBV12-5 and TRBJ2-2; unclear D gene. Trimming pared 6 bases from V and 5 bases from J, leaving 7 bases between. This CDR3 has 12 residues. Germline CDR1 and CDR2: LGHNT and FRNRAP. The CDR3 DNA follows: TGTGCTAGTGGGGCATTAACCGGGGAGCTGTTTTTT. Translated, it gives CASGALTGELFF.

This chain links TRBV10-3 with TRBJ2-2; 7 nucleotides line up with TRBD1. With 6 bases clipped from V and 4 bases from J, the junction kept 11 bases outside the gene matches. Germline V gives CDR1 ENHRY, CDR2 SYGVKD. The CDR3 is 16 residues long. The CDR3 coding sequence is TGTGCCATCAGAGCCGGAGACAGGGTGGCCACCGGGGAGCTGTTTTTT. Its translation: CAIRAGDRVATGELFF.

This clone has just a few counts. This chain connects TRBV27 to TRBJ2-7; D possibly corresponds to TRBD2 (5 bases). The CDR3 is made up of 11 amino acids. V was cut by 2 bases and J by 6 bases, with 5 bases left in between. From germline, CDR1 is MNHEY and CDR2 SMNVEV (reference sequence). CDR3 nucleotide sequence: TGTGCCAGCAGTTTACGGGGCGAGCAGTACTTC. This sequence encodes CASSLRGEQYF.

The rearrangement joins TRBV7-3 to TRBJ1-2; 7 bases align to TRBD1. This CDR3 comprises 14 residues. With V trimmed by 5 bases and J by 6 bases, 9 bases remained unmatched. CDR1 and CDR2 from the germline V gene are SGHTA and FQGTGA. The CDR3: CASSPSGTADGYTF. The CDR3 region has the DNA TGTGCCAGCAGCCCATCTGGGACAGCGGATGGCTACACCTTC.

This clone was seen only a few times. This chain connects TRBV6-5 to TRBJ2-5, with D perhaps matching TRBD2 (6 bases). The CDR3 is made up of 14 amino acids. Germline V CDR1 and CDR2: MNHEY, SVGAGI. The V end lost 5 bases, the J end lost 5 bases, and 15 bases lay between the germline ends. CDR3 protein: CASSEQGREETQYF. The CDR3 DNA reads TGTGCCAGCAGTGAGCAGGGCCGGGAGGAGACCCAGTACTTC.

V gene TRBV5-4 combines with J gene TRBJ2-3; 13 positions agree with TRBD2. V was pared by 4 bases and J by 7 bases, with 12 bases of the junction left unmatched. The CDR3 has 17 amino acids. In germline, CDR1 is SGHNT, CDR2 YYREEE (reference sequence). The CDR3 DNA is TGTGCCAGCAGCCCGGGGACTAGCGGGGCCAGGTTGAATACGCAGTATTTT. It codes for CASSPGTSGARLNTQYF. Full variable domain (remainder filled in from reference TRBV5-4 and TRBJ2-3): ETGVTQSPTHLIKTRGQQVTLRCSSQSGHNTVSWYQQALGQGPQFIFQYYREEENGRGNFPPRFSGLQFPNYSSELNVNALELDDSALYLCASSPGTSGARLNTQYFGPGTRLTVL.

V gene TRBV5-8 combines with J gene TRBJ1-4, with D unclear. V lost 2 bases and J lost 0, with 14 bases in between. The CDR3 covers 17 residues. Germline-derived CDR1 and CDR2 are SGHTS and YDEGEE. CDR3 coding DNA: TGTGCCAGCAGCTTACGCATACTTCTTGCAACTAATGAAAAACTGTTTTTT. The encoded protein is CASSLRILLATNEKLFF.

The chain carries TRBV9 and TRBJ1-1; D is perhaps TRBD1 (6 bases). The CDR3 contains 15 residues. Trimming took 3 bases from V and 0 from J, leaving 12 bases between them. CDR1 is SGDLS and CDR2 is YYNGEE in the germline V gene. CDR3 nucleotide sequence: TGTGCCAGCAGCGAGGGACAATCGGTGAACACTGAAGCTTTCTTT. It encodes CASSEGQSVNTEAFF.

The J gene is TRBJ1-4, the V gene TRBV6-1; D may be TRBD1 (5 bases). The CDR3 runs 13 residues. V gave up 7 bases and J gave up 8 bases, with 14 bases separating them. Germline-derived CDR1 and CDR2 are MNHNS and SASEGT. The CDR3 loop is CASIYQGNEKLFF. CDR3 coding DNA: TGTGCCAGCATCTACCAGGGTAACGAAAAACTGTTTTTT.